This TCR beta chain was retrieved from a study of cytotoxic CD8 clonotypes in ibrutinib-treated CLL. The CDR3 runs to 11 residues. Germline V gene data show CDR1 as MDHEN and CDR2 as SYDVKM. V was clipped by 6 bases and J by 5 bases, with 8 bases between them. Produced via immunoSEQ multiplex PCR; TCRdb's table is partial and in-frame only. Counted here are about 140,000 clones, 70% to 80% occurring once; the ten biggest clones make up around 30%. This sequence originates from a human donor with chronic lymphocytic leukemia. Sequenced here: PBMCs, sampled after 12 months of ibrutinib treatment. This chain uses TRBV28 with TRBJ2-7; D gene ambiguous. CDR3 DNA: TGTGCCAGCAGCTCCTCGGACGAGCAGTACTTC. Amino acid sequence: CASSSSDEQYF.